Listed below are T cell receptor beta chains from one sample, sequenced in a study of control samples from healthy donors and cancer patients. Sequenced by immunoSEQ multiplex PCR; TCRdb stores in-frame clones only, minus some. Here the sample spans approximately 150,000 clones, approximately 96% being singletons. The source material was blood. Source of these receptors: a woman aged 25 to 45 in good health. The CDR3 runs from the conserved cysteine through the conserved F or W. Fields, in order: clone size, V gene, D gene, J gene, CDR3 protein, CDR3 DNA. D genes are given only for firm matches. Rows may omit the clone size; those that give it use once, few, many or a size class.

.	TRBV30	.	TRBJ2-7	CAWSHSHEQYF	TGTGCCTGGAGTCATAGCCACGAGCAGTACTTC
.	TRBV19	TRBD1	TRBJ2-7	CASSLTGDYEQYF	TGTGCCAGTAGTTTAACAGGGGACTACGAGCAGTACTTC
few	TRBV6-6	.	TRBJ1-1	CASSYLGRTEAFF	TGTGCCAGCAGTTACCTAGGGCGCACTGAAGCTTTCTTT
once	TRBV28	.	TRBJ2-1	CASSFYRLRSYNEQFF	TGTGCCAGCAGTTTTTATCGGTTACGCTCCTACAATGAGCAGTTCTTC
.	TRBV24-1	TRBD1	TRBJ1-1	CATRTGDNTEAFF	TGTGCCACCAGGACAGGGGATAACACTGAAGCTTTCTTT
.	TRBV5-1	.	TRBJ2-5	CASSELSGEGESQYF	TGCGCCAGCAGCGAACTGTCGGGCGAGGGGGAGAGCCAGTACTTC
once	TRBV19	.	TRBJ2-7	CASSTGTFSYEQYF	TGTGCCAGTAGTACCGGGACATTCTCCTACGAGCAGTACTTC
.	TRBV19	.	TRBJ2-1	CASSIGTEVHNEQFF	TGTGCCAGTAGTATTGGGACCGAGGTACACAATGAGCAGTTCTTC
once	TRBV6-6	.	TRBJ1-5	CASSRQIAGNQPQHF	TGTGCCAGCAGTCGACAGATAGCAGGGAATCAGCCCCAGCATTTT
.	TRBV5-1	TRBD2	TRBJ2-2	CASSLLAGGPNAGELFF	TGCGCCAGCAGCTTACTAGCGGGAGGGCCTAACGCCGGGGAGCTGTTTTTT
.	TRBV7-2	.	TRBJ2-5	CASSTLGREETQYF	TGTGCCAGCAGCACCTTGGGAAGAGAAGAGACCCAGTACTTC
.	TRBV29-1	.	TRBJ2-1	CSVEDKSGSEDNEQFF	TGCAGCGTTGAAGATAAGTCCGGGAGCGAGGACAATGAGCAGTTCTTC
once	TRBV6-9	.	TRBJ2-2	CASSPSGEFGELFF	TGTGCCAGCAGTCCTTCGGGGGAGTTCGGGGAGCTGTTTTTT
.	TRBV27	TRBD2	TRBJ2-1	CASSLVGGSYNEQFF	TGTGCCAGCAGTTTAGTCGGGGGGTCCTACAATGAGCAGTTCTTC
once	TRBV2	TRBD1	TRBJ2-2	CASRDRVVGELFF	TGTGCCAGCAGGGACAGGGTGGTCGGGGAGCTGTTTTTT
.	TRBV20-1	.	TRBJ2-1	CSVHSYNEQFF	TGCAGTGTCCACTCCTACAATGAGCAGTTCTTC
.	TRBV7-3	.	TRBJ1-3	CASSLRDPCSGNTIYF	TGTGCCAGCAGCCTCCGGGACCCATGCTCTGGAAACACCATATATTTT
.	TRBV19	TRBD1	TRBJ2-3	CASSWDRNTDTQYF	TGTGCCAGTAGCTGGGACAGAAACACAGATACGCAGTATTTT
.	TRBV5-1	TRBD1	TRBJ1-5	CASSLGQGTGNQPQHF	TGCGCCAGCAGCTTGGGACAGGGGACGGGCAATCAGCCCCAGCATTTT
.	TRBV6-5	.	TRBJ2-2	CASGRSRTGELFF	TGTGCCAGCGGTAGGAGTAGGACCGGGGAGCTGTTTTTT
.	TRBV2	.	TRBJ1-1	CASRDNLNTEAFF	TGTGCCAGCAGGGACAACTTGAACACTGAAGCTTTCTTT
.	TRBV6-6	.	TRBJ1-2	CASSYYREMGYTF	TGTGCCAGCAGCTACTACAGGGAGATGGGCTACACCTTC
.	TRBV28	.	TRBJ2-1	CASSEGFSSYNEQFF	TGTGCCAGCTCGGAGGGCTTCAGCTCCTACAATGAGCAGTTCTTC
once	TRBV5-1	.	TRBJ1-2	CASSLARGADGYTF	TGCGCCAGCAGCTTGGCCCGAGGGGCCGATGGCTACACCTTC
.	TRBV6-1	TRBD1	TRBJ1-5	CASSEAGQGWVQPQHF	TGTGCCAGCAGTGAAGCGGGACAGGGATGGGTTCAGCCCCAGCATTTT
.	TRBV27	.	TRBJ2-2	CASSLRATGELFF	TGTGCCAGCAGCCTCAGGGCCACCGGGGAGCTGTTTTTT
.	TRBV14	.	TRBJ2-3	CASSRVGPGDTQYF	TGTGCCAGCAGCCGCGTGGGCCCTGGAGATACGCAGTATTTT
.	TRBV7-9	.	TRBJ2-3	CASSSEPPRTDTQYF	TGTGCCAGCAGCTCAGAGCCTCCCCGAACAGATACGCAGTATTTT
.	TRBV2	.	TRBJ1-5	CASSEGSNQPQHF	TGTGCCAGCAGTGAGGGTAGCAATCAGCCCCAGCATTTT
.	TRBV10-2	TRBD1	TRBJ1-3	CASSEPDRATGNTIYF	TGCGCCAGCAGTGAGCCGGACAGGGCCACTGGAAACACCATATATTTT
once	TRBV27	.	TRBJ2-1	CASSGGNYNEQFF	TGTGCCAGCTCGGGCGGGAACTACAATGAGCAGTTCTTC
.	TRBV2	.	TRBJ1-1	CASSERGNTEAFF	TGTGCCAGCAGTGAAAGGGGCAACACTGAAGCTTTCTTT
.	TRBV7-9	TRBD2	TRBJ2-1	CASSITSGNSYNEQFF	TGTGCCAGCAGCATAACTAGCGGGAACTCCTACAATGAGCAGTTCTTC
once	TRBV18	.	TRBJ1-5	CASSPPPGRSNQPQHF	TGTGCCAGCTCACCACCCCCGGGAAGAAGCAATCAGCCCCAGCATTTT
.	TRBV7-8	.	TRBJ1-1	CASSLVARNTEAFF	TGTGCCAGCAGCTTGGTGGCCCGGAACACTGAAGCTTTCTTT
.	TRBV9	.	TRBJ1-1	CASSAHVEVTEAFF	TGTGCCAGCAGCGCCCACGTCGAAGTGACTGAAGCTTTCTTT
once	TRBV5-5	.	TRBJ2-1	CASSLAYEQFF	TGTGCCAGCAGCTTGGCGTATGAGCAGTTCTTC
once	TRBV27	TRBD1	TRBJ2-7	CASSLSPPRQGAFYEQYF	TGTGCCAGCAGTTTAAGCCCACCTAGACAGGGGGCTTTTTACGAGCAGTACTTC
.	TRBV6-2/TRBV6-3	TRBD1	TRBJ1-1	CASSQRSGGGTEAFF	TGTGCCAGCAGCCAACGATCAGGGGGAGGGACTGAAGCTTTCTTT
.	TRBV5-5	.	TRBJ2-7	CASSTVPREQYF	TGTGCCAGCAGCACGGTCCCCCGGGAGCAGTACTTC
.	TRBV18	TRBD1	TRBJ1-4	CASSPGGQISTNEKLFF	TGTGCCAGCTCACCAGGGGGACAGATTTCAACTAATGAAAAACTGTTTTTT
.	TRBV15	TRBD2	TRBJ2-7	CATSRRLAGVPEQYF	TGTGCCACCAGCAGAAGACTAGCGGGAGTTCCCGAGCAGTACTTC
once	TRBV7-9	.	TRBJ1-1	CASRNTGLASEAFF	TGTGCCAGCAGAAATACAGGGTTGGCATCTGAAGCTTTCTTT
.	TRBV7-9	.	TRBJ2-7	CASSSSSYEQYF	TGTGCCAGCAGTTCTAGCTCCTACGAGCAGTACTTC
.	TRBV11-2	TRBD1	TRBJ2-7	CASSLGTGSYEQYF	TGTGCCAGCAGCTTAGGGACAGGCTCCTACGAGCAGTACTTC
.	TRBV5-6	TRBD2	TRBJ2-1	CASSPDSGSGYNEQFF	TGTGCCAGCAGCCCGGATAGCGGGAGCGGTTACAATGAGCAGTTCTTC
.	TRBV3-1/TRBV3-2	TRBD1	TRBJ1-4	CASSHPGQGIATNEKLFF	TGTGCCAGCAGCCATCCGGGACAGGGTATAGCAACTAATGAAAAACTGTTTTTT
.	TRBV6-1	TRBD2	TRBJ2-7	CASSERGGGYEQYF	TGTGCCAGCAGTGAACGGGGGGGAGGTTACGAGCAGTACTTC